Here is one TCR beta chain with its context. Its target is unknown. The data derive from a study of identifying expanded T cells in peripheral blood. Study observations and caveats: Roughly 1.2 clones differed between technical replicates, versus approximately 16 and 20 over time. Across healthy donors, higher total template counts meant significantly greater approximately 2-week count variance.

The CDR3 covers 14 residues. V dropped 3 bases and J dropped 1 base, with 8 bases sitting between them. Germline V gene lookup returns CDR1 SGHNT and CDR2 YENEEA. Method: immunoSEQ multiplex PCR; TCRdb's copy keeps in-frame clones and lacks some. The repertoire holds about 80,000 clones, with approximately 90% as singletons. Sample: blood. The genes are TRBV11-3 and TRBJ2-3; D not certain. This clonotype was obtained from a person aged 18-70 years in good health. The CDR3 sequence: CASSLRSRTDTQYF. CDR3 coding DNA: TGTGCCAGCAGCTTGAGGAGCCGCACAGATACGCAGTATTTT.